Each of the 3 T cell receptor beta chains below was sequenced from the same sample in a study of PD-L1 blockade in urothelial cancer (TCRdb year 2017). Library preparation used the immunoSEQ multiplex PCR assay. TCRdb stores this immuneACCESS table with in-frame sequences only. Part of the clones is absent; in the studies checked, under half of the shortfall reflects unresolved V genes, and no reason is known for the rest. This sample lists about 43,000 clones; 88% were detected once. In total, the top ten clones hold roughly 15% of the sample. The starting material was PBMCs, obtained around atezolizumab (anti-PD-L1) treatment. Receptors originate from a woman aged 60 to 75 with urothelial cancer.

The V gene is TRBV18, the J gene TRBJ1-3, with D perhaps TRBD1 (6 bases). CDR3 length equals 15 residues. Germline V gives CDR1 KGHSH, CDR2 LQKENI. Trimming took 3 bases from V and 8 from J, leaving 17 bases between them. The CDR3 DNA reads as TGTGCCAGCTCACCCAGGACAGCTTCTCAAGACACCATATATTTT. Amino acid sequence: CASSPRTASQDTIYF.

The chain employs TRBV7-2 and TRBJ2-2, with a possible D match to TRBD2 (7 bases). Germline V lookup: CDR1 SGHTA, CDR2 FQGNSA. CDR3 length: 16 amino acids. V gave up 6 bases and J gave up 2 bases, with 16 bases separating them. In nucleotides, the CDR3 is TGTGCCAGCAGTGAGGGGGGGGCAGGAAACACCGGGGAGCTGTTTTTT. It is translated as CASSEGGAGNTGELFF.

The J gene is TRBJ2-1, the V gene TRBV29-1, with D maybe TRBD2 (6 bases). V shed 3 bases and J shed 0 bases, with 9 bases lying between them. Looked up from germline, CDR1 is SQVTM and CDR2 is ANQGSEA. This CDR3 is built from 14 residues. The CDR3 sequence: CSVDGGISYNEQFF. The CDR3, as DNA: TGCAGCGTTGACGGCGGGATCTCCTACAATGAGCAGTTCTTC.